This T cell receptor beta chain was sequenced for a study of T cells in narcolepsy (dated by TCRdb to about 2018). With regard to the full study: The study enrolled patients with narcolepsy type 1 or type 2 (NT1, NT2) together with healthy control donors. To look for autoreactive T cells in narcolepsy patients that target self-antigens of hypocretin neurons (hypocretin, TRIB2), the study used TCR Vbeta sequencing to follow clonotypes in blood and CSF. What the authors observed across the whole study: Certain blood memory CD4+ repertoires from patients and controls had no sequences that matched autoreactive T cell clones. Numbers of sequenced blood memory CD4+ clonotypes were comparable, averaging about 40,000 in patients and some 33,000 in controls. Plots that compared CSF and blood CD4+ T cell clonotypes from the same patient highlighted HCRT-specific and TRIB2-specific autoreactive clonotypes. Autoreactive clonotypes were reported to be detected serially in the blood of the same patients and of different patients, but not in the blood of healthy controls.

Memory CD4+ T cells were sorted ex vivo from peripheral blood of narcolepsy patients and healthy controls for TCR Vbeta sequencing. Trimming at the junction amounts to 2 bases on V and 1 base on J, and the germline ends lie 11 bases apart. The CDR3 runs 16 amino acids, cysteine and phenylalanine included. The read is trimmed to its CDR3 DNA, 48 bases read in frame from base 1. Based on the germline V gene, the CDR1 and CDR2 sequences are SGHVS and FQNEAQ. Of note for this clone: Which antigen it targets is not known. Base qualities are not recorded, but no much larger clone differs from it by a single base.

Library construction relied on the immunoSEQ multiplex PCR assay. Sourced from immuneACCESS, this table was stored by TCRdb with only in-frame sequences that have V and J called. A share of the clones is absent; for the studies checked, an unresolved V gene accounts for under half, and the remainder has no known explanation. Across this sample there are some 30,000 clones, with 86% seen only once. The ten most abundant clones make up around 1.1% of the sample. The sequence is built from TRBV7-8 and TRBJ2-2; the D gene is possibly TRBD1 or TRBD2, with 6 bases matching each. Sequenced input: CD45RA- memory CD4+ T cells from PBMCs. The sample's cell subset or site label, decoded: memory T cells sorted ex vivo from peripheral blood. The TCR originated in a human donor with narcolepsy. The bases are TGTGCCAGCAGCTTATCCGAGGGGGGGAACACCGGGGAGCTGTTTTTT. Translated, this is CASSLSEGGNTGELFF.